This TCR beta chain was sequenced during a study of blood T cell repertoires in COVID-19. Study background: PBMCs, B-cell-depleted T cells, or T cells provided the cDNA or gDNA that made up the material.

Sequencing used immunoSEQ multiplex PCR; TCRdb keeps in-frame clones, though not all of them. The table has hundreds of thousands of clones, 87% seen once; the top ten hold roughly 1%. Each recovered donor of Cohort 3 presented with two negative PCRs, clearance, or symptom resolution. V trimming: 7 bases; J trimming: 0 bases; junction bases outside the gene matches: 9. CDR1 is LNHDA, CDR2 SQIVND, per germline (reference sequence). There are 16 residues in the CDR3. The chain has TRBV19 and TRBJ1-3; 7 bases fit TRBD1. The clonotype originates from a woman in her twenties or thirties who had recovered from COVID-19. The sequenced sample consisted of PBMCs or T cells enriched from blood (not recorded which). DNA of the CDR3: TGTGCCAGTACCCCATCGGACAGGAGCTCTGGAAACACCATATATTTT. It is translated as CASTPSDRSSGNTIYF.